One sample yielded the 8 T cell receptor beta chains listed below, sequenced in a study of T cell responses to AZD1222 COVID-19 vaccine. Using immunoSEQ multiplex PCR, the repertoire was profiled, and TCRdb retains in-frame clones only, with some absent. The sample carries roughly 91,000 clones, 90% recorded once. The specimen was peripheral blood, collected on day 0 of AZD1222 vaccination. Every receptor here comes from an adult in good health.

The CDR3: CASSKPRDRSSYEQYF. In DNA form, the CDR3 reads TGTGCCAGCAGTAAACCCCGGGACAGGAGCTCCTACGAGCAGTACTTC. The chain employs TRBV11-1 and TRBJ2-7; 8 positions agree with TRBD1. The V and J ends lost 6 bases and 0 bases, in that order; junction bases with no gene match: 10. The germline V gene encodes CDR1 SGHAT and CDR2 FQDESV (reference sequence). This CDR3 has 16 residues.

The rearrangement links TRBV19 to TRBJ2-1; D perhaps matches TRBD2 (5 bases). Trimming removed 9 bases at V and 4 bases at J, with 7 bases between. The CDR3 extends over 11 amino acids. Germline V gene sequence: CDR1 LNHDA, CDR2 SQIVND (reference sequence). In DNA, the CDR3 is TGTGCCAGCCGGGAATACAATGAGCAGTTCTTC. It yields the protein CASREYNEQFF.

The V call is TRBV7-3, the J call TRBJ2-2; unclear D gene. The V gene's germline CDR1 is SGHTA and CDR2 FQGTGA. This CDR3 has 15 amino acids. Deletions cut 1 base from V and 0 bases from J, with 6 bases between. The CDR3 DNA reads as TGTGCCAGCAGCTTAAGAACTACGAACACCGGGGAGCTGTTTTTT. Translated: CASSLRTTNTGELFF.

This chain links TRBV30 with TRBJ2-5; the match to TRBD1 covers 10 bases. The CDR3 loop spans 13 amino acids. The trim removed 3 bases at V and 4 bases at J, leaving 2 bases unmatched. Looked up from germline, CDR1 is GTSNPN and CDR2 is SVGIG (reference sequence). The DNA for the CDR3 is TGTGCCTGGAGGGACAGGGGGAGAGAGACCCAGTACTTC. Its protein is CAWRDRGRETQYF.

This chain uses TRBV21-1 with TRBJ1-2; whether TRBD1, the table's D call, matches the DNA was not checked. TRBV21-1 corresponds to a pseudogene. The CDR3 has 17 residues. Here the CDR3 DNA reads TGTGCCAGCAGCAAAAAGGGGACAGGGGAAAACGAGGATGGCTACACCTTC. Its translation is CASSKKGTGENEDGYTF.

This clone showed up just once. J is TRBJ2-7 and V is TRBV5-6, with TRBD2 matching over 9 bases. The CDR3 covers 14 residues. Germline CDR1 is SGHDT and CDR2 is YYEEEE. The trim removed 2 bases at V and 4 bases at J, leaving 4 bases unmatched. In DNA form, the CDR3 reads TGTGCCAGCAGCTTTAGCGGGAGATGGTACGAGCAGTACTTC. Its translation: CASSFSGRWYEQYF.

The CDR3 loop is CASRKRQGSPPGELFF. The CDR3 DNA is TGTGCCAGCAGAAAACGGCAGGGGTCCCCCCCCGGGGAGCTGTTTTTT. J is TRBJ2-2 and V is TRBV27; maybe TRBD1 (6 bases). Germline CDR1 reads MNHEY; CDR2 reads SMNVEV (reference sequence). The V end was cut by 6 bases, the J end by 6 bases, with 20 bases between. The CDR3 length is 16 residues.

V is TRBV19 and J is TRBJ2-7; tentatively, D is TRBD1 or TRBD2 (5 bases each). V lost 0 bases and J lost 0, with 18 bases in between. Looked up from germline, CDR1 is LNHDA and CDR2 is SQIVND (reference sequence). The CDR3 loop spans 18 amino acids. CDR3 coding DNA: TGTGCCAGTAGTATAGATCACACCTCCGGGACGAACTCCTACGAGCAGTACTTC. Amino acid sequence: CASSIDHTSGTNSYEQYF. Together with reference TRBV19 and TRBJ2-7, the CDR3 gives the full variable domain: DGGITQSPKYLFRKEGQNVTLSCEQNLNHDAMYWYRQDPGQGLRLIYYSQIVNDFQKGDIAEGYSVSREKKESFPLTVTSAQKNPTAFYLCASSIDHTSGTNSYEQYFGPGTRLTVT.